This T cell receptor (beta chain) was retrieved from a study of CXCR3-negative and CXCR3-positive naive CD8 T cells. Overall study findings and caveats: Higher TRB CDR3 hydrophobicity marked CXCR3-positive naive cells relative to CXCR3-negative naive cells.

Libraries were UMI-labeled 5' RACE TRB cDNA. TCRdb re-analyzed the 5' RACE reads; it lists each CDR3 protein once, without DNA. The table for this sample gives 140,000 to 150,000 distinct CDR3 sequences. Germline V gene data show CDR1 as SGHTA and CDR2 as FQGNSA. The CDR3 spans 17 residues. On this clonotype: Its cognate antigen is unknown.

CD45RO-CCR7+CD27+CD95- defined naive CD8+ T cells. The sequenced sample consisted of naive CXCR3+ CD8+ T cells from blood. Subset here: CD45RO-CCR7+CD27+CD95- naive CD8+ T cells expressing CXCR3 (TNR3+). The sequence was collected from a human donor in good health. Some clones in this sample may be carry-over from other donors' samples. The genes are TRBV7-2 and TRBJ2-3; the TRBD1 assignment by TCRdb is unverifiable without DNA. CDR3 sequence: CASSLVGDPRDSDTQYF. Variable domain in full (rest from reference TRBV7-2 and TRBJ2-3): GAGVSQSPSNKVTEKGKDVELRCDPISGHTALYWYRQSLGQGLEFLIYFQGNSAPDKSGLPSDRFSAERTGGSVSTLTIQRTQQEDSAVYLCASSLVGDPRDSDTQYFGPGTRLTVL.